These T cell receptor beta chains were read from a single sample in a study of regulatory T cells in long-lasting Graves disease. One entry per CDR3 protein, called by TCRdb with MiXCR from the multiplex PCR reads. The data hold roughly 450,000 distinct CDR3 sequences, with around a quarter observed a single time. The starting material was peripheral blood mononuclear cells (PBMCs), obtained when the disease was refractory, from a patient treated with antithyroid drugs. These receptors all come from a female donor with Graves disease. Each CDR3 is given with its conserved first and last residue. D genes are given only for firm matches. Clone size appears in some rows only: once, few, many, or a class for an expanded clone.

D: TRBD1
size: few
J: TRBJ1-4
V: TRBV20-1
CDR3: CSASYRGNNEKLFF
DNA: TGCAGTGCTAGTTACAGGGGGAATAATGAAAAACTGTTTTTT

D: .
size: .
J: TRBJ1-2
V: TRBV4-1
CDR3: CASSQDPRGDGYTF
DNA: TGCGCCAGCAGCCAAGACCCCCGGGGCGATGGCTACACCTTC

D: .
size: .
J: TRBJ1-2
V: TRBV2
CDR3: CASSLVAANYGYTF
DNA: TGTGCCAGCAGCTTAGTAGCGGCTAACTATGGCTACACCTTC

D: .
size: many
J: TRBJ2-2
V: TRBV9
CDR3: CASRGGHTGELFF
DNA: TGTGCCAGCCGCGGTGGGCACACCGGGGAGCTGTTTTTT

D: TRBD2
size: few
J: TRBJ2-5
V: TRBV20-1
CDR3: CSARAQPGLRETQYF
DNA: TGCAGTGCTAGAGCCCAACCGGGACTACGAGAGACCCAGTACTTC

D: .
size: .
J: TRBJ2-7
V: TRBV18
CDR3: CASSPRGSRTEEQYF
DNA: TGTGCCAGCTCACCACGGGGGTCAAGGACGGAAGAGCAGTACTTC

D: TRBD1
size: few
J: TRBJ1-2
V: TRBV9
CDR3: CASSDRQGTNYGYTF
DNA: TGTGCCAGCAGCGACCGACAGGGAACTAACTATGGCTACACCTTC

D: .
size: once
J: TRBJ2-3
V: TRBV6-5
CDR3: CASSYLTDTQYF
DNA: TGTGCCAGCAGTTACCTCACAGATACGCAGTATTTT

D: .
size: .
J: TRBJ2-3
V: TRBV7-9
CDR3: CASSSVAVTDTQYF
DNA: TGTGCCAGCAGCTCCGTAGCGGTCACAGATACGCAGTATTTT

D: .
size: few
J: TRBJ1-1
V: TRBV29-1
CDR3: CSVGSRQAFF
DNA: TGCAGCGTTGGGTCCAGACAGGCTTTCTTT

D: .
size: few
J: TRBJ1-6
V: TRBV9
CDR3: CASSVSPDPNSPLHF
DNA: TGTGCCAGCAGCGTATCCCCAGACCCTAATTCACCCCTCCACTTT

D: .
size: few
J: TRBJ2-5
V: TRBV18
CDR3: CASSPGPPRYQETQYF
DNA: TGTGCCAGCTCACCAGGTCCACCGAGGTACCAAGAGACCCAGTACTTC

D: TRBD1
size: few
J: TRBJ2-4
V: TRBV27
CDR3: CASSLTGAIAKNIQYF
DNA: TGTGCCAGCAGTTTGACAGGGGCTATAGCCAAAAACATTCAGTACTTC

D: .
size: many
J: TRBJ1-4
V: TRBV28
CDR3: CASSLLGGEEKLFF
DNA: TGTGCCAGCAGCCTTCTAGGGGGGGAGGAAAAACTGTTTTTT

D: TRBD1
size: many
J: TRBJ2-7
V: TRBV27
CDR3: CASRGSGGGEQYF
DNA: TGTGCCAGCAGAGGATCAGGGGGTGGGGAGCAGTACTTC

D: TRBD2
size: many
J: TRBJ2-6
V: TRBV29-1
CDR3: CSVEEASGSSSGANVLTF
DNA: TGCAGCGTTGAAGAGGCTAGCGGGAGTTCATCTGGGGCCAACGTCCTGACTTTC

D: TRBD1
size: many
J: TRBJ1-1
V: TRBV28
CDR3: CASSKQGGNTEAFF
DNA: TGTGCCAGCAGCAAACAGGGGGGGAACACTGAAGCTTTCTTT

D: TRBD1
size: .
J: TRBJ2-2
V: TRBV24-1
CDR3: CATSTGVRTGELFF
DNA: TGTGCCACCAGTACAGGGGTGAGAACCGGGGAGCTGTTTTTT

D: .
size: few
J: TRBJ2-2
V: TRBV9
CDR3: CASSVAGGITNTGELFF
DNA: TGTGCCAGCAGCGTAGCTGGGGGAATAACGAACACCGGGGAGCTGTTTTTT

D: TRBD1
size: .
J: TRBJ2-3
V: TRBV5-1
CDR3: CASSLGDRGPQDTQYF
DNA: TGCGCCAGCAGCTTGGGGGACAGGGGACCTCAGGATACGCAGTATTTT

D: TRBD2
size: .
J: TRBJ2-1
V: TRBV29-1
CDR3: CSAGTSGPYNEQFF
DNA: TGCAGCGCCGGGACTAGCGGACCCTACAATGAGCAGTTCTTC

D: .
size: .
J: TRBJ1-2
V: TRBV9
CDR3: CASSVEPGSEAYGYTF
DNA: TGTGCCAGCAGCGTAGAGCCGGGGTCAGAAGCCTATGGCTACACCTTC

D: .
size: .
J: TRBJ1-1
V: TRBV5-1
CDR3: CASSLAGTQAFF
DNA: TGCGCCAGCAGCTTGGCCGGGACCCAAGCTTTCTTT

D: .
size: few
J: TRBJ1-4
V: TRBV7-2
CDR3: CASSLDKGRGYEKLFF
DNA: TGTGCCAGCAGCTTAGACAAAGGGAGAGGTTACGAAAAACTGTTTTTT

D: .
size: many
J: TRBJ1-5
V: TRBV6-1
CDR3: CASSRAGSHQPQHF
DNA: TGTGCCAGCAGTAGAGCAGGGTCGCATCAGCCCCAGCATTTT

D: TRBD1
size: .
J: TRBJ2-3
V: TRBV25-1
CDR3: CASSEPRTGGTDTQYF
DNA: TGTGCCAGCAGTGAACCGAGGACAGGGGGCACAGATACGCAGTATTTT

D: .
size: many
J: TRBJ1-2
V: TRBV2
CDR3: CASILDADYGYTF
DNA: TGTGCCAGCATCCTTGATGCGGACTATGGCTACACCTTC

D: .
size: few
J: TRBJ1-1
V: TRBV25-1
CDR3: CASSDEGEGTEAFF
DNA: TGTGCCAGCAGTGATGAGGGTGAGGGCACTGAAGCTTTCTTT

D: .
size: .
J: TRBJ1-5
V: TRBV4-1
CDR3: CASSQDDIQPQHF
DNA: TGCGCCAGCAGCCAAGATGATATCCAGCCCCAGCATTTT

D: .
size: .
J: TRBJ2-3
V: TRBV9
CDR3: CASSVETGQADTQYF
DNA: TGTGCCAGCAGCGTAGAAACAGGGCAGGCAGATACGCAGTATTTT

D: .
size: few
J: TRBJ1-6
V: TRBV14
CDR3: CASSQVRFSPLHF
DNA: TGTGCCAGCAGCCAAGTGCGTTTCTCACCCCTCCACTTT

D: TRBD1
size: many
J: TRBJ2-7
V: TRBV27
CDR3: CASSPRTGFYEQYF
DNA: TGTGCCAGCAGTCCCCGGACAGGATTCTACGAGCAGTACTTC

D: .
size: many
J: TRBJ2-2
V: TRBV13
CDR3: CASRLAGLTGELFF
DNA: TGTGCCAGCAGACTGGCGGGGCTCACCGGGGAGCTGTTTTTT

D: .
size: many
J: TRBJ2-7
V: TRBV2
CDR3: CASYYEVGYEQYF
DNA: TGTGCCAGCTACTATGAGGTAGGCTACGAGCAGTACTTC

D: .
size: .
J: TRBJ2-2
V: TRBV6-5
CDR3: CASSYPSSTRKLSTGELFF
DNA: TGTGCCAGCAGTTACCCTTCTTCCACTAGGAAACTTTCCACCGGGGAGCTGTTTTTT

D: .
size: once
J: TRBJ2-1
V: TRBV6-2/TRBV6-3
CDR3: CASSFKGNNEQFF
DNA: TGTGCCAGCAGTTTCAAGGGGAACAATGAGCAGTTCTTC

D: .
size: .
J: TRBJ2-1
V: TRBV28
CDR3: CAAERRGNEQFF
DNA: TGTGCCGCCGAAAGGCGGGGCAATGAGCAGTTCTTC

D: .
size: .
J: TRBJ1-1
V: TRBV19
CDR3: CASSRGSWTEAFF
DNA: TGTGCCAGTTCGAGGGGGTCGTGGACTGAAGCTTTCTTT

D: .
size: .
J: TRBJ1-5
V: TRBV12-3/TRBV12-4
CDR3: CASSLELADSNQPQHF
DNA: TGTGCCAGCAGTTTAGAGTTGGCAGATAGCAATCAGCCCCAGCATTTT